A selection of T cell receptor beta chains follows, all from one sample in a study of glioma-infiltrating T cells after dendritic cell vaccination. Sequencing was performed with immunoSEQ multiplex PCR; in TCRdb, only in-frame clones are kept and a portion is missing. This sample has around 96,000 clones; 70% to 80% occur once, and the top ten carry less than 7%. The source material was blood, sampled before dendritic cell vaccination. These receptors were taken from a human donor with glioblastoma. Both conserved end residues are part of each CDR3. The D gene is left open where the match is weak. Not all rows give a size; the values are once, few, many and, for expanded clones, a class.

clone_size: NA
d_call: NA
v_call: TRBV5-1
j_call: TRBJ1-1
cdr3_nt: TGCGCCAGCAGAAATAAAGGGGGTTGGGTGAACACTGAAGCTTTCTTT
cdr3_aa: CASRNKGGWVNTEAFF

clone_size: NA
d_call: NA
v_call: TRBV14
j_call: TRBJ1-2
cdr3_nt: TGTGCCAGCAGCCAAGAAGGGGGCTATGGCTACACCTTC
cdr3_aa: CASSQEGGYGYTF

clone_size: NA
d_call: NA
v_call: TRBV4-1
j_call: TRBJ1-2
cdr3_nt: TGCGCCAGCAGCCAAGAATGGCAGGGGAAGAGCTATGGCTACACCTTC
cdr3_aa: CASSQEWQGKSYGYTF

clone_size: NA
d_call: NA
v_call: TRBV19
j_call: TRBJ2-7
cdr3_nt: TGTGCCAGTAGTATAGCCGTCTCCTACGAGCAGTACTTC
cdr3_aa: CASSIAVSYEQYF

clone_size: NA
d_call: TRBD2
v_call: TRBV18
j_call: TRBJ2-3
cdr3_nt: TGTGCCAGCTCCCCCGGGGGGGCAAAAGATACGCAGTATTTT
cdr3_aa: CASSPGGAKDTQYF

clone_size: NA
d_call: TRBD2
v_call: TRBV7-2
j_call: TRBJ2-5
cdr3_nt: TGTGCCAGCAGGCCGGGACTAGCGAGGGGAGAGACCCAGTACTTC
cdr3_aa: CASRPGLARGETQYF

clone_size: NA
d_call: TRBD1
v_call: TRBV6-1
j_call: TRBJ1-2
cdr3_nt: TGTGCCAGCGACAGGGGACCGGGAGACTATGGCTACACCTTC
cdr3_aa: CASDRGPGDYGYTF

clone_size: once
d_call: TRBD1
v_call: TRBV5-6
j_call: TRBJ2-7
cdr3_nt: TGTGCCAGCAGCTTCAGGGACAGGATAACCTACGAGCAGTACTTC
cdr3_aa: CASSFRDRITYEQYF

clone_size: NA
d_call: NA
v_call: TRBV21-1
j_call: TRBJ2-7
cdr3_nt: TGTGCCAGCAGGAATCCAGCGGGGTGCCGGGCCTACGAGCAGTACTTC
cdr3_aa: CASRNPAGCRAYEQYF

clone_size: NA
d_call: TRBD2
v_call: TRBV11-2
j_call: TRBJ2-5
cdr3_nt: TGTGCCAGCAGTATCGGGAGGGAGGAGACCCAGTACTTC
cdr3_aa: CASSIGREETQYF

clone_size: once
d_call: TRBD1
v_call: TRBV5-1
j_call: TRBJ1-4
cdr3_nt: TGCGCCAGCAGCGAGGGGGCATCGGGTGAAAAACTGTTTTTT
cdr3_aa: CASSEGASGEKLFF

clone_size: NA
d_call: TRBD2
v_call: TRBV13
j_call: TRBJ2-7
cdr3_nt: TGTGCCAGCAGCCCGTATGGGACTAGCGGGAGAGTCTACGAGCAGTACTTC
cdr3_aa: CASSPYGTSGRVYEQYF

clone_size: NA
d_call: NA
v_call: TRBV7-8
j_call: TRBJ1-4
cdr3_nt: TGTGCCAGCAGCGGAGCGGTTGGGCGAGTTCGGGAAAAACTGTTTTTT
cdr3_aa: CASSGAVGRVREKLFF

clone_size: once
d_call: TRBD2
v_call: TRBV11-2
j_call: TRBJ2-7
cdr3_nt: TGTGCCAGCAGCTTACTTTCCGGGACTAGCGGGAGGATAAACGAGCAGTACTTC
cdr3_aa: CASSLLSGTSGRINEQYF

clone_size: NA
d_call: NA
v_call: TRBV7-9
j_call: TRBJ1-2
cdr3_nt: TGTGCCAGCAGCCTTGGAGACTATGGCTACACCTTC
cdr3_aa: CASSLGDYGYTF

clone_size: NA
d_call: NA
v_call: TRBV7-3
j_call: TRBJ1-2
cdr3_nt: TGTGCCAGCAGCTTAACCCCAGGCTCTAACTATGGCTACACCTTC
cdr3_aa: CASSLTPGSNYGYTF

clone_size: NA
d_call: NA
v_call: TRBV18
j_call: TRBJ2-7
cdr3_nt: TGTGCCAGCTCACCCATTCGGGACACCTACGAGCAGTACTTC
cdr3_aa: CASSPIRDTYEQYF

clone_size: NA
d_call: NA
v_call: TRBV29-1
j_call: TRBJ1-1
cdr3_nt: TGCAGCGTTGGGGAGGGGGTGACGAACACTGAAGCTTTCTTT
cdr3_aa: CSVGEGVTNTEAFF

clone_size: few
d_call: TRBD1
v_call: TRBV5-4
j_call: TRBJ2-3
cdr3_nt: TGTGCCAGCAGCCCACAACAGGGGATTTCGGGAGATACGCAGTATTTT
cdr3_aa: CASSPQQGISGDTQYF

clone_size: NA
d_call: TRBD2
v_call: TRBV11-2
j_call: TRBJ2-7
cdr3_nt: TGTGCCAGCAGCTTAGCGGGAGGTGGGATTTACGAGCAGTACTTC
cdr3_aa: CASSLAGGGIYEQYF

clone_size: few
d_call: TRBD2
v_call: TRBV5-1
j_call: TRBJ2-7
cdr3_nt: TGCGCCAGCAGCCTCCGGACTAGCGGGGGGGCCGGGAACGAGCAGTACTTC
cdr3_aa: CASSLRTSGGAGNEQYF